Each of the 20 T cell receptor beta chains below was sequenced from the same sample in a study of blood T cell repertoires in COVID-19. Produced via immunoSEQ multiplex PCR; TCRdb's table is partial and in-frame only. The data contain 150,000 to 200,000 clones, nearly 90% of them singletons. Specimen: peripheral blood. The source of these receptors is a man between 45 and 60 years old with acute or convalescent COVID-19.

The chain combines TRBV19 with TRBJ2-7, with a weak D call TRBD1 (6 bases). V dropped 3 bases and J dropped 1 base, with 13 bases sitting between them. Germline V gene lookup returns CDR1 LNHDA and CDR2 SQIVND (reference sequence). The CDR3 has 15 residues. The CDR3 DNA is TGTGCCAGTAGTATGACAGGAGAACCTTCCTACGAGCAGTACTTC. Encoded protein: CASSMTGEPSYEQYF.

This chain joins TRBV11-2 and TRBJ2-1; 14 positions agree with TRBD2. Per the germline V gene, CDR1 is SGHAT and CDR2 is FQNNGV. V lost 1 base to trimming and J lost 6 bases; unmatched junction nucleotides: 2. The CDR3 runs 16 residues. The CDR3 DNA sequence: TGTGCCAGCAGCTTAGGAGGGACTAGCGGGAGCAATGAGCAGTTCTTC. Translated, it gives CASSLGGTSGSNEQFF.

The chain has TRBV28 and TRBJ2-5, with 13 nucleotides matching TRBD2. The germline gives CDR1 MDHEN, CDR2 SYDVKM. J lost 4 bases, V lost 0 bases, and 5 bases had no gene match. The CDR3 consists of 17 residues. DNA for the CDR3: TGTGCCAGCAGTTTATGGGGACTAGCGGGAAAGGGAGAGACCCAGTACTTC. Its translation: CASSLWGLAGKGETQYF.

The chain couples TRBV12-5 to TRBJ2-3; TRBD2 agrees at 8 bases. J was trimmed by 4 bases and V by 8 bases; bases with no gene match: 5. This CDR3 comprises 13 residues. CDR1 and CDR2 from the germline V gene are LGHNT and FRNRAP. The CDR3 DNA sequence: TGTGCTAGTAGCGGGAGTGGGGCAGATACGCAGTATTTT. Protein product: CASSGSGADTQYF.

This clone was seen only a few times. The V and J genes are TRBV7-9 and TRBJ2-1, with TRBD1 identical over 9 bases. The CDR3 spans 14 residues. From germline, CDR1 is SEHNR and CDR2 FQNEAQ (reference sequence). Trimming took 5 bases from V and 2 from J; bases not matched to a gene: 1. The DNA for the CDR3 is TGTGCCAGCAGCAGGGACAGGGCCTACAATGAGCAGTTCTTC. This gives the protein CASSRDRAYNEQFF. Full variable domain (remainder filled in from reference TRBV7-9 and TRBJ2-1): DTGVSQNPRHKITKRGQNVTFRCDPISEHNRLYWYRQTLGQGPEFLTYFQNEAQLEKSRLLSDRFSAERPKGSFSTLEIQRTEQGDSAMYLCASSRDRAYNEQFFGPGTRLTVL.

V is TRBV6-5 and J is TRBJ2-1, with TRBD2 as a possible D gene (7 bases). The CDR3 extends over 15 amino acids. V was cut by 9 bases and J by 0 bases, with 15 bases left in between. Germline V gene sequence: CDR1 MNHEY, CDR2 SVGAGI. CDR3 region: CARRRGRSSYNEQFF. CDR3 DNA: TGTGCCAGGAGGCGGGGGCGGAGCTCCTACAATGAGCAGTTCTTC.

This clone was seen more than once but under ten times. The V call is TRBV9, the J call TRBJ1-3, with D hard to call. The V gene's germline CDR1 is SGDLS and CDR2 YYNGEE. The ends were cut back, 0 bases at V and 4 bases at J, with 8 bases in the middle. CDR3 length: 14 residues. This CDR3 is CASSVEPLGNTIYF. In nucleotides, the CDR3 is TGTGCCAGCAGCGTAGAACCGCTAGGAAACACCATATATTTT.

This sequence joins TRBV28 and TRBJ1-5, with D hard to call. The CDR3 consists of 16 residues. CDR1 is MDHEN, CDR2 SYDVKM, per germline. V lost 8 bases, J lost 6 bases, and 23 bases lay in between. The CDR3 loop is CASGSPSTGLGQPQHF. DNA of the CDR3: TGTGCCAGCGGGTCCCCCTCAACGGGTCTAGGTCAGCCCCAGCATTTT.

The genes are TRBV19 and TRBJ1-5; 10 nucleotides line up with TRBD1. This CDR3 contains 15 residues. CDR1 is LNHDA and CDR2 is SQIVND in the germline V gene (reference sequence). J lost 5 bases, V lost 3 bases, and 4 bases had no gene match. CDR3 amino acids: CASSMTGGADQPQHF. In nucleotides, the CDR3 is TGTGCCAGTAGTATGACAGGGGGCGCGGATCAGCCCCAGCATTTT.

The CDR3, as DNA: TGTGCCAGCAGCCAACCAGCTAGCTCCTACAATGAGCAGTTCTTC. Protein: CASSQPASSYNEQFF. The chain is built from TRBV14 and TRBJ2-1; D ambiguous. The CDR3 runs 15 residues. V lost 2 bases to trimming and J lost 0 bases, with 8 bases between them. In germline, CDR1 is SGHDN, CDR2 FVKESK.

The chain combines TRBV6-6 with TRBJ2-7, with 10 bases lining up with TRBD2. V lost 7 bases to trimming and J lost 2 bases; unmatched junction nucleotides: 11. The CDR3 sequence is 16 residues long. Germline loops: CDR1 MNHNY, CDR2 SVGAGI (reference sequence). CDR3 sequence reads: CASTRTSGGPPYEQYF. DNA of the CDR3: TGTGCCAGCACCAGGACTAGCGGAGGGCCTCCCTACGAGCAGTACTTC.

The chain links TRBV29-1 to TRBJ2-5; 8 bases are a match to TRBD1. The junction had 5 bases not matched to a gene; V was cut back by 6 bases and J by 5 bases. The CDR3 is 12 residues long. CDR1 SQVTM and CDR2 ANQGSEA come from the germline V gene. The CDR3 sequence: CSVGTGAETQYF. CDR3 bases: TGCAGCGTAGGGACAGGAGCGGAGACCCAGTACTTC.

Only one count was recorded for this clone. The CDR3 DNA follows: TGTGCCAGCTGGACAGGGGTAGATCAGCCCCAGCATTTT. This translates into CASWTGVDQPQHF. The chain uses TRBV10-3 and TRBJ1-5, with 9 bases identical to TRBD1. This CDR3 is 13 amino acids long. In germline, CDR1 is ENHRY, CDR2 SYGVKD. V shed 10 bases and J 5 bases; nucleotides not matched to a gene: 6.

This clone was counted only a few times. V and J are TRBV12-3 or TRBV12-4 and TRBJ2-5, with a weak D call TRBD1 (6 bases). V lost 3 bases to trimming and J lost 4 bases, with 9 bases between them. This CDR3 comprises 13 residues. CDR3 DNA: TGTGCCAGCAGTTTTCTGGGGGCAGAGACCCAGTACTTC. Protein: CASSFLGAETQYF.

The chain's CDR3 is CASSSQQGTGELFF. The DNA of the CDR3 is TGTGCCAGCAGCTCCCAACAGGGAACCGGGGAGCTGTTTTTT. This chain connects TRBV7-9 to TRBJ2-2; TRBD1 is a possible D gene (6 bases). Trimming stripped 4 bases from V and 5 bases from J, with 11 bases between. CDR1 is SEHNR and CDR2 is FQNEAQ in the germline V gene (reference sequence). The CDR3 contains 14 residues.

The chain links TRBV19 to TRBJ1-5, with D possibly matching TRBD1 (6 bases). Per the germline V gene, CDR1 is LNHDA and CDR2 is SQIVND (reference sequence). Trimming removed 5 bases from V and 5 bases from J, with 19 bases in between. The length of the CDR3 is 16 residues. This CDR3 is CASSEEGRGRHQPQHF. CDR3 nucleotide sequence: TGTGCCAGTAGTGAAGAGGGCAGGGGAAGGCATCAGCCCCAGCATTTT.

The chain is built from TRBV24-1 and TRBJ1-2, with TRBD1 as a possible D gene (5 bases). Per the germline V gene, CDR1 is KGHDR and CDR2 is SFDVKD. The ends were cut back, 4 bases at V and 3 bases at J, with 11 bases in the middle. This CDR3 has 14 amino acids. CDR3 sequence (DNA): TGTGCCACCAGTGACGGGGGATCCCACTATGGCTACACCTTC. Amino acids: CATSDGGSHYGYTF.

The genes are TRBV24-1 and TRBJ2-1; perhaps TRBD1 as D (5 bases). Germline V lookup: CDR1 KGHDR, CDR2 SFDVKD. Trimming took 0 bases from V and 1 from J, leaving 12 bases between them. The CDR3 totals 17 residues. The CDR3 spells CATSDLPWQGSYNEQFF. DNA of the CDR3: TGTGCCACCAGTGATTTGCCTTGGCAGGGATCCTACAATGAGCAGTTCTTC.

For the CDR3, the DNA is TGCAGCGTTGAAGAGTATGGGACAGGGCAGAACTATGGCTACACCTTC. The encoded protein is CSVEEYGTGQNYGYTF. This sequence joins TRBV29-1 and TRBJ1-2, with 9 bases identical to TRBD1. The CDR3 length is 16 residues. Trimming removed 0 bases from V and 2 bases from J; junction bases left unmatched: 7. Germline lookup yields CDR1 SQVTM and CDR2 ANQGSEA.

The chain uses TRBV6-4 and TRBJ1-4; possibly TRBD1 for D (6 bases). V lost 6 bases and J lost 0, with 11 bases in between. CDR1 MRHNA and CDR2 SNTAGT come from the germline V gene. The CDR3 totals 15 residues. DNA for the CDR3: TGTGCCAGCAGGAGACAGGCGGCAACTAATGAAAAACTGTTTTTT. It encodes CASRRQAATNEKLFF.